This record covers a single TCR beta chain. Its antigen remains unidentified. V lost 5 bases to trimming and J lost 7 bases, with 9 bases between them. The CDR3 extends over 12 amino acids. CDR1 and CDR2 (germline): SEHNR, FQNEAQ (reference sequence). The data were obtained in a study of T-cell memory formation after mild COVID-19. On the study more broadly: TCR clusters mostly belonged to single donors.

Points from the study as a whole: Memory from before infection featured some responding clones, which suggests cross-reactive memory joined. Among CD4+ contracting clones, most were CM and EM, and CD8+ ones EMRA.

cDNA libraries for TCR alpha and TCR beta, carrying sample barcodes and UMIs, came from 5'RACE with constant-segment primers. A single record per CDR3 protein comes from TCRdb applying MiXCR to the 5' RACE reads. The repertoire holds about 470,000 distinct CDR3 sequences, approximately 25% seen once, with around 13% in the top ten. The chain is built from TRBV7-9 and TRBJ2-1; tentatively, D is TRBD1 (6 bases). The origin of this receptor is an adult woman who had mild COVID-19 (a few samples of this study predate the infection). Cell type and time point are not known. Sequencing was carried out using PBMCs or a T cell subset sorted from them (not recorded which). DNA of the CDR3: TGTGCCAGCAGCCAACAGGGTAATGAGCAGTTCTTC. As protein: CASSQQGNEQFF.